Each of the 8 T cell receptor beta chains below was sequenced from the same sample in a study of blood T cells in healthy people across ages. The second PCR ran about 6 to 12 cycles with a sample-barcoded 5' primer and J-beta primers. A single record per CDR3 protein comes from TCRdb applying MiXCR to the 5' RACE reads. Of around 710,000 distinct CDR3 sequences listed, more than 40% are singletons. Sequenced material: blood. Every receptor here comes from an older woman in good health.

This chain connects TRBV5-1 to TRBJ2-5, with TRBD2 matching over 14 bases. The CDR3 spans 17 residues. CDR1 and CDR2 from the germline V gene are SGHRS and YFSETQ. V lost 6 bases and J lost 4; bases outside the gene matches: 11. CDR3 sequence: CASTLGTSGRTAETQYF. DNA of the CDR3: TGCGCCAGCACATTGGGGACTAGCGGGAGAACTGCAGAGACCCAGTACTTC.

This rearrangement joins TRBV6-2 or TRBV6-3 to TRBJ1-5; tentative D call: TRBD1 (6 bases). Germline V gene sequence: CDR1 MNHEY, CDR2 SVGEGT. This CDR3 has 15 amino acids. Trimming pared 8 bases from V and 1 base from J, leaving 15 bases between. The CDR3 region is CASLEGGASNQPQHF. The CDR3 DNA follows: TGTGCCAGCCTGGAGGGGGGCGCGAGCAATCAGCCCCAGCATTTT.

The CDR3 sequence: CSARGNVDTQYF. As DNA, the CDR3 is TGCAGTGCTAGGGGGAATGTAGATACGCAGTATTTT. The J gene is TRBJ2-3, the V gene TRBV20-1; D remains ambiguous. The germline V and J ends were trimmed by 3 bases and 5 bases, with 9 bases remaining between them. The CDR3 covers 12 residues. The V gene's germline CDR1 is DFQATT and CDR2 SNEGSKA (reference sequence).

The gene calls are TRBV11-2 and TRBJ2-5, with D possibly TRBD2 on 5 matching bases. Gene TRBJ2-7 matches the end of the DNA better, so the J call may be wrong. The length of the CDR3 is 14 residues. Germline-derived CDR1 and CDR2 are SGHAT and FQNNGV. In DNA, the CDR3 is TGTGCCAGCAGCTTAGAACCTAGCAGTGACGAGCAGTACTTC. It specifies CASSLEPSSDEQYF.

This clonotype has a single count. The gene calls are TRBV20-1 and TRBJ1-2; 10 nucleotides line up with TRBD1. This CDR3 is built from 15 residues. V trimming: 4 bases; J trimming: 4 bases; junction bases outside the gene matches: 9. Germline V lookup: CDR1 DFQATT, CDR2 SNEGSKA (reference sequence). The CDR3 sequence: CSATGTGDTFYGYTF. The CDR3 DNA reads as TGCAGTGCTACCGGGACAGGGGACACCTTCTATGGCTACACCTTC.

This clonotype was detected a few times. The rearrangement joins TRBV27 to TRBJ2-1, with 9 bases that match TRBD2. CDR3 length equals 16 residues. V dropped 6 bases and J dropped 4; count of bases not matched to a gene: 10. CDR1 and CDR2 from the germline V gene are MNHEY and SMNVEV (reference sequence). CDR3 protein: CASRVSGSDFYNEQFF. As DNA, the CDR3 is TGTGCCAGCAGGGTTAGCGGGAGTGACTTTTACAATGAGCAGTTCTTC.

Only one count was recorded for this clonotype. J is TRBJ2-5 and V is TRBV2, with 9 nucleotides matching TRBD1. The J call is in doubt because the DNA end fits TRBJ2-7 better. Looked up from germline, CDR1 is SNHLY and CDR2 is FYNNEI. There are 13 residues in the CDR3. The CDR3 reads CASYRGRRDEQYF. The CDR3 nucleotides read TGTGCCTCATACAGGGGGCGCAGGGACGAGCAGTACTTC.

CDR3 sequence (DNA): TGCGCCAGCAGCCAGGACAGGGAGGCCTATGGCTACACCTTC. This sequence encodes CASSQDREAYGYTF. This chain connects TRBV5-1 to TRBJ1-2, with 8 nucleotides matching TRBD1. The junction had 6 bases not matched to a gene; V was cut back by 4 bases and J by 4 bases. The germline V gene encodes CDR1 SGHRS and CDR2 YFSETQ. CDR3 length equals 14 residues. Together with reference TRBV5-1 and TRBJ1-2, the CDR3 gives the full variable domain: KAGVTQTPRYLIKTRGQQVTLSCSPISGHRSVSWYQQTPGQGLQFLFEYFSETQRNKGNFPGRFSGRQFSNSRSEMNVSTLELGDSALYLCASSQDREAYGYTFGSGTRLTVV.